The T cell receptor (beta chain) described here comes from a study of T-cell memory formation after mild COVID-19. The study's findings and limits: Cross-reactive memory seemingly joined, as some responding clones were found in pre-infection memory.

Comment on this clonotype: No antigen is known for it.

The V gene's germline CDR1 is SGHRS and CDR2 YFSETQ. This CDR3 contains 13 residues. V gave up 7 bases and J gave up 2 bases, with 10 bases separating them. Constant-segment primers and 5'RACE yielded cDNA libraries for TCR alpha and TCR beta, each carrying sample barcodes and UMIs. A single record per CDR3 protein comes from TCRdb applying MiXCR to the 5' RACE reads. Of a few hundred thousand distinct CDR3 sequences detected, about 15% appear once; the ten largest clones hold about 22%. Sequencing used PBMCs or a T cell subset sorted from them (not recorded which). The receptor was derived from a man aged 18 to 29 who had mild COVID-19 (a few samples of this study predate the infection). Cell type and time point are not known. This chain joins TRBV5-1 and TRBJ1-3; D is unclear. Here the CDR3 reads CASGAATGNTIYF. In DNA, the CDR3 is TGCGCCAGCGGAGCAGCTACTGGAAACACCATATATTTT.